Listed below are T cell receptor beta chains from one sample, sequenced in a study of CD8 T cells in ankylosing spondylitis. A single record per CDR3 protein comes from TCRdb applying MiXCR to the 5' RACE reads. The table includes about 220,000 distinct CDR3 sequences, around 7.9% detected once. Material: blood, either unsorted or a sorted T cell fraction (not recorded which). The receptors shown here come from a male donor with ankylosing spondylitis. Both conserved end residues are part of each CDR3. A D gene is named only where the DNA matches it firmly. Some rows have no size entry. The others give once, few or many, or a class for an expanded clone.

TRBJ2-7 TRBV4-1 many TRBD1 17 CASSQERGTGGYYEQYF TGCGCCAGCAGCCAAGAACGTGGGACAGGGGGATACTACGAGCAGTACTTC
TRBJ1-2 TRBV6-2/TRBV6-3 many TRBD1 13 CASSTGQGYGYTF TGTGCCAGCAGTACTGGACAGGGATATGGCTACACCTTC
TRBJ2-3 TRBV4-3 many TRBD2 15 CASRVRAGGTDTQYF TGCGCCAGCAGGGTCCGAGCGGGGGGCACAGATACGCAGTATTTT
TRBJ2-7 TRBV27 many TRBD1 14 CASSPLGQVYEQYF TGTGCCAGCAGTCCCCTGGGACAGGTCTACGAGCAGTACTTC
TRBJ2-7 TRBV9 many TRBD1 14 CASSAGGSSYEQYF TGTGCCAGCAGCGCAGGGGGCAGCTCCTACGAGCAGTACTTC
TRBJ1-2 TRBV27 many TRBD1 14 CASSLYQGARGYTF TGTGCCAGCAGTTTATATCAGGGGGCGAGAGGCTACACCTTC
TRBJ2-2 TRBV5-1 many TRBD1 16 CASSTIRDRGTGELFF TGCGCCAGCAGCACAATACGGGACAGAGGCACCGGGGAGCTGTTTTTT
TRBJ2-2 TRBV4-2 many TRBD1 16 CASSQERTGSTGELFF TGTGCCAGCAGCCAAGAAAGGACAGGGTCCACCGGGGAGCTGTTTTTT
TRBJ2-3 TRBV29-1 few . 14 CSADDRLSTDTQYF TGCAGCGCCGATGACAGACTTAGCACAGATACGCAGTATTTT
TRBJ2-1 TRBV5-1 many . 16 CASSLILTARDNEQFF TGCGCCAGCAGCTTGATTCTTACAGCCCGGGACAATGAGCAGTTCTTC
TRBJ1-4 TRBV10-3 many TRBD1 13 CAIAGTDDEKLFF TGTGCCATTGCCGGGACAGACGATGAAAAACTGTTTTTT
TRBJ1-5 TRBV5-1 . . 16 CASSLAPGTYNQPQHF TGCGCCAGCAGCTTGGCCCCGGGGACGTACAATCAGCCCCAGCATTTT
TRBJ2-4 TRBV11-2 few TRBD2 15 CASSPVLAVKNIQYF TGTGCCAGCAGCCCCGTACTAGCGGTCAAAAACATTCAGTACTTC
TRBJ2-6 TRBV4-2 few . 17 CASSQDLALSGANVLTF TGTGCCAGCAGCCAAGATCTTGCCCTCTCTGGGGCCAACGTCCTGACTTTC
TRBJ2-7 TRBV5-6 many . 13 CASSSGILYEQYF TGTGCCAGCAGCTCCGGGATTCTCTACGAGCAGTACTTC
TRBJ2-1 TRBV6-2/TRBV6-3 many TRBD1 15 CASSTRDRGWTEQFF TGTGCCAGCAGTACTCGGGACAGGGGGTGGACTGAGCAGTTCTTC
TRBJ2-7 TRBV20-1 . . 14 CSANHRALPYEQYF TGCAGTGCAAACCACAGGGCCTTACCCTACGAGCAGTACTTC
TRBJ2-3 TRBV7-9 many . 14 CASSSDSYTDTQYF TGTGCCAGCAGCTCGGACAGTTACACAGATACGCAGTATTTT
TRBJ1-5 TRBV19 . . 13 CASSLYINQPQHF TGTGCCAGTAGTCTCTATATCAATCAGCCCCAGCATTTT
TRBJ2-5 TRBV11-2 . . 14 CASSLVASRETQYF TGTGCCAGCAGCTTAGTCGCTAGCAGAGAGACCCAGTACTTC
TRBJ1-1 TRBV5-6 . . 11 CASSSDFEAFF TGTGCCAGCAGTTCTGACTTTGAAGCTTTCTTT
TRBJ1-2 TRBV27 many TRBD1 14 CASSLLGTANGYTF TGTGCCAGCAGTCTACTAGGGACAGCTAATGGCTACACCTTC
TRBJ1-4 TRBV7-9 few . 13 CASSQVGGEKLFF TGTGCCAGCAGCCAAGTCGGGGGTGAAAAACTGTTTTTT
TRBJ2-5 TRBV11-2 few . 12 CASSSREETQYF TGTGCCAGCAGCTCAAGGGAAGAGACCCAGTACTTC
TRBJ2-2 TRBV20-1 many TRBD2 16 CSARVAGGTNTGELFF TGCAGTGCTAGGGTAGCGGGGGGGACGAACACCGGGGAGCTGTTTTTT
TRBJ2-3 TRBV9 . TRBD2 19 CASSVDGTSGRTKADTQYF TGTGCCAGCAGCGTAGACGGGACTAGCGGGAGAACCAAAGCGGATACGCAGTATTTT
TRBJ2-7 TRBV9 many TRBD2 16 CASSPGGAGVSYEQYF TGTGCCAGCAGCCCCGGAGGGGCGGGAGTATCCTACGAGCAGTACTTC
TRBJ2-1 TRBV20-1 . TRBD2 14 CSAVTSGRYNEQFF TGCAGTGCGGTTACTAGCGGGCGATACAATGAGCAGTTCTTC
TRBJ1-3 TRBV3-1 . . 17 CACCRSAWRGVGNTIYF TGTGCCTGCTGCAGATCGGCGTGGAGGGGAGTTGGAAACACCATATATTTT
TRBJ1-2 TRBV5-1 many . 13 CASSPRLDYGYTF TGCGCCAGCAGCCCCCGTCTCGACTATGGCTACACCTTC
TRBJ2-7 TRBV11-2 few . 14 CASSLDSGTYEQYF TGTGCCAGCAGCTTAGATTCGGGGACCTACGAGCAGTACTTC
TRBJ2-4 TRBV27 . . 16 CASSLSPGTAKNIQYF TGTGCCAGCAGTTTATCCCCAGGGACAGCCAAAAACATTCAGTACTTC
TRBJ1-2 TRBV12-3/TRBV12-4 many . 14 CASSGGEGGGGYTF TGTGCCAGCAGTGGGGGAGAAGGGGGAGGTGGCTACACCTTC
TRBJ2-5 TRBV12-3/TRBV12-4 many . 13 CASSFGTPMAQYF TGTGCCAGCAGTTTTGGCACCCCCATGGCCCAGTACTTC
TRBJ1-2 TRBV5-1 many . 13 CASSLQGHYGYTF TGCGCCAGCAGCTTACAGGGCCACTATGGCTACACCTTC
TRBJ2-1 TRBV4-3 . . 13 CASRDGTSGEQFF TGCGCCAGCAGGGACGGGACTTCGGGTGAGCAGTTCTTC
TRBJ1-5 TRBV18 . TRBD1 15 CASSRTGEGDQPQHF TGTGCCAGCTCACGGACAGGGGAGGGGGATCAGCCCCAGCATTTT
TRBJ2-5 TRBV2 many . 16 CASSARGVTVQETQYF TGTGCCAGCAGCGCTCGCGGGGTAACGGTGCAAGAGACCCAGTACTTC
TRBJ1-6 TRBV29-1 . . 15 CSSRQGRRGASPLHF TGCAGCTCGCGGCAGGGGAGACGTGGGGCATCACCCCTCCACTTT
TRBJ2-7 TRBV29-1 many . 12 CSVRTASYEQYF TGCAGCGTTCGGACGGCTTCCTACGAGCAGTACTTC
TRBJ2-3 TRBV5-1 many . 17 CASSQNREGGPTDTQYF TGCGCCAGCAGCCAAAATAGAGAGGGGGGGCCTACAGATACGCAGTATTTT
TRBJ2-2 TRBV7-3 . TRBD2 14 CASGPGGFTGELFF TGTGCCAGCGGACCGGGGGGTTTCACCGGGGAGCTGTTTTTT
TRBJ1-6 TRBV27 many TRBD1 14 CASSLGTGVSPLHF TGTGCCAGCAGCCTCGGGACAGGGGTTTCACCCCTCCACTTT
TRBJ1-2 TRBV7-9 many . 14 CASSPPGDFGGYTF TGTGCCAGCAGCCCCCCGGGGGACTTTGGTGGCTACACCTTC
TRBJ1-1 TRBV7-2 few . 14 CASSLLLMNTEAFF TGTGCCAGCAGCCTCTTACTGATGAACACTGAAGCTTTCTTT
TRBJ1-1 TRBV10-3 many . 14 CAITSADWNTEAFF TGTGCCATCACCTCAGCTGATTGGAACACTGAAGCTTTCTTT
TRBJ2-1 TRBV5-1 many TRBD2 17 CASRGAGGGKSYNEQFF TGCGCCAGCAGAGGAGCGGGAGGGGGAAAATCCTACAATGAGCAGTTCTTC
TRBJ1-1 TRBV14 many TRBD1 14 CASSQRTGMTEAFF TGTGCCAGCAGCCAGAGGACAGGGATGACTGAAGCTTTCTTT
TRBJ2-7 TRBV28 many TRBD2 17 CASSSPPYASGIYEQYF TGTGCCAGCAGTTCCCCCCCCTATGCTAGCGGAATCTACGAGCAGTACTTC
TRBJ1-2 TRBV7-9 many . 12 CASSSSQGGYTF TGTGCCAGCAGCTCTTCCCAGGGTGGCTACACCTTC
TRBJ1-1 TRBV6-5 . . 16 CASSYYRGRGFTEAFF TGTGCCAGCAGTTATTACCGGGGGCGCGGGTTCACTGAAGCTTTCTTT
TRBJ2-7 TRBV29-1 many TRBD1 13 CSVDTGGSYEQYF TGCAGCGTTGATACAGGGGGCTCCTACGAGCAGTACTTC
TRBJ2-2 TRBV2 many TRBD2 16 CASSDRGGARTGELFF TGTGCCAGCAGTGATCGCGGGGGGGCTCGAACCGGGGAGCTGTTTTTT
TRBJ2-3 TRBV2 many TRBD2 16 CASRPGLADFTDTQYF TGTGCCAGCAGACCGGGACTAGCGGATTTCACAGATACGCAGTATTTT
TRBJ2-3 TRBV27 . . 14 CASRVIAAPDTQYF TGTGCCAGCAGAGTGATAGCGGCCCCGGATACGCAGTATTTT